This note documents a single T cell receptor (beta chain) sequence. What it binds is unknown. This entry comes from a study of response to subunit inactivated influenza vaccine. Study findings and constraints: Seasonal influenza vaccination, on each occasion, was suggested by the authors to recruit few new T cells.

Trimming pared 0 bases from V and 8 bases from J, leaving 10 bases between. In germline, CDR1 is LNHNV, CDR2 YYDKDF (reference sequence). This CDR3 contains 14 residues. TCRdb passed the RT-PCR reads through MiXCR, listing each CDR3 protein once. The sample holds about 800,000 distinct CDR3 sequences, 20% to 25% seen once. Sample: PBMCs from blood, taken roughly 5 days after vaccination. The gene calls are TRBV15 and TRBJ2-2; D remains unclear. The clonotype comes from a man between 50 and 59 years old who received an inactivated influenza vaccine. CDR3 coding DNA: TGTGCCACCAGCAGAGATCCTTTATCGGGGGAGCTGTTTTTT. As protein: CATSRDPLSGELFF.